These T cell receptor beta chains were read from a single sample in a study of somatic mutations in cytotoxic T cells in rheumatoid arthritis. The table came from immunoSEQ multiplex PCR; TCRdb's copy has only in-frame clones and leaves some out. Altogether 17,000 or so clones are present, over 60% being singletons, with the ten largest covering about 5%. Sequencing input: CD8+ T cells sorted from blood. These receptor sequences come from an adult with rheumatoid arthritis. The CDR3 runs from the conserved cysteine through the conserved F or W. A D gene is named only where the DNA matches it firmly. Clone size, where shown, is once, few, many, or a class for clones that have expanded.

d_call j_call v_call clone_size cdr3_nt cdr3_aa
- TRBJ1-5 TRBV14 - TGTGCCAGCAGCCAAGGCAGGGGTTATAATCAGCCCCAGCATTTT CASSQGRGYNQPQHF
TRBD1 TRBJ2-3 TRBV19 once TGTGCCAGTAGTGCCTCCGGGACAGGGGGCCTAGATACGCAGTATTTT CASSASGTGGLDTQYF
- TRBJ1-2 TRBV5-5 - TGTGCCAGCAGCTTAGGGGAGTATGGCTACACCTTC CASSLGEYGYTF
TRBD1 TRBJ1-5 TRBV19 - TGTGCCAGTAGTATAGACGACAGGGGGAATAGGCAGCCCCAGCATTTT CASSIDDRGNRQPQHF
- TRBJ1-1 TRBV6-5 - TGTGCCAGCAATACACGGATAAACACTGAAGCTTTCTTT CASNTRINTEAFF
TRBD1 TRBJ2-1 TRBV10-3 - TGTGCCATCAGTAAGGAACAGGGGGGATACAATGAGCAGTTCTTC CAISKEQGGYNEQFF
TRBD2 TRBJ2-1 TRBV7-9 - TGTGCCAGCAGCTTAGTTTCCCTAGCGGGGGGCAATGAGCAGTTCTTC CASSLVSLAGGNEQFF
- TRBJ1-1 TRBV18 - TGTGCCAGCTCACCACATTCCTGGTACGCTTTCTTT CASSPHSWYAFF
- TRBJ2-3 TRBV5-6 - TGTGCCAGCAGCGAGAATACAGGGAGGAGGACGCAGTATTTT CASSENTGRRTQYF
- TRBJ1-1 TRBV30 - TGTGCCTGGAGTGTAGACTCCTCGAACACTGAAGCTTTCTTT CAWSVDSSNTEAFF
- TRBJ1-4 TRBV27 - TGTGCCAGCAGTTTACAAACGGGGGAAAAACTGTTTTTT CASSLQTGEKLFF
- TRBJ1-2 TRBV19 - TGTGCCAGTCGGGTGGGTGCTCCCGGGTATGGCTACACCTTC CASRVGAPGYGYTF
- TRBJ2-4 TRBV15 - TGTGCCACCAGCAGAGATGTTTATGTACCCGGGACCTTAGCCAAAAACATTCAGTACTTC CATSRDVYVPGTLAKNIQYF
- TRBJ2-3 TRBV4-2 - TGTGCCAGCAGCCAAGAGGGGCGGGGTTCCTTAGATACGCAGTATTTT CASSQEGRGSLDTQYF
- TRBJ1-5 TRBV5-1 - TGCGCCAGCAGCCCCTATAGCAATCAGCCCCAGCATTTT CASSPYSNQPQHF
- TRBJ2-7 TRBV10-2 few TGCGCCAGCAGGCCTTTTGGAGCCTACGAGCAGTACTTC CASRPFGAYEQYF
- TRBJ1-6 TRBV27 - TGTGCCAGCAGTTTATCGAGGGCAGATTCACCCCTCCACTTT CASSLSRADSPLHF
- TRBJ2-7 TRBV21-1 - TGTGCCAGCAGCGCCCTTTGGGACAACTACGAGCAGTACTTC CASSALWDNYEQYF
- TRBJ2-3 TRBV9 - TGTGCCAGCAGCCCCAGGGCATACGCCGAGGATACGCAGTATTTT CASSPRAYAEDTQYF
- TRBJ2-1 TRBV6-6 once TGTGCCAGCAGTTACGCTCCCAACAATGAGCAGTTCTTC CASSYAPNNEQFF
- TRBJ1-2 TRBV14 - TGTGCCAGCAGCCAAATTCAAACGGGGGGCGGCTACACCTTC CASSQIQTGGGYTF
TRBD1 TRBJ2-3 TRBV14 - TGTGCCAGCAGACCCGAACAGGGGACGGCAGATACGCAGTATTTT CASRPEQGTADTQYF
- TRBJ1-2 TRBV6-6 - TGTGCCAGCAGTTACGGGGGCGCGGATGGCTACACCTTC CASSYGGADGYTF
- TRBJ1-1 TRBV19 - TGTGCCAGTACCCCAAACCCCTGGCAGCCGGAAGCTTTCTTT CASTPNPWQPEAFF
- TRBJ2-3 TRBV30 - TGTGCCTGGAGTGTACGCGGATCTAGCACAGATACGCAGTATTTT CAWSVRGSSTDTQYF
- TRBJ1-1 TRBV12-5 few TGTGCTAGTGCCTTCACGGGGAACACTGAAGCTTTCTTT CASAFTGNTEAFF
- TRBJ2-1 TRBV6-6 - TGTGCCAGCACCGCACCCCAGGATGACAATGAGCAGTTCTTC CASTAPQDDNEQFF
- TRBJ1-2 TRBV4-1 - TGCGCCAGCAGCCAAGCACAGCGAGCTAACTATGGCTACACCTTC CASSQAQRANYGYTF
- TRBJ2-5 TRBV11-3 - TGTGCCAGCAGTTTGGGTCACTCAGGGGAGACCCAGTACTTC CASSLGHSGETQYF
- TRBJ2-2 TRBV7-9 few TGTGCCAGCACAGTTACCTTCACCGGGGAGCTGTTTTTT CASTVTFTGELFF
- TRBJ2-7 TRBV7-9 - TGTGCCAGCAGCTTAGGGGGAACCTACGAGCAGTACTTC CASSLGGTYEQYF
TRBD1 TRBJ1-6 TRBV25-1 - TGTGCCAGCAGTAAAACAGGGGAACGTTCACCCCTCCACTTT CASSKTGERSPLHF
- TRBJ1-2 TRBV20-1 - TGCAGTGCTAGAGATCTGGCAGCGGGGCTATTC CSARDLAAGLF
- TRBJ2-7 TRBV5-5 once TGTGCCAGCAGCTTGGGCAGCGGTACGGGCGAGCAGTACTTC CASSLGSGTGEQYF
- TRBJ2-7 TRBV6-1 medium-sized TGTGCCAGCAGTGAAGCTTGGGGCCCCCACGAGCAGTACTTC CASSEAWGPHEQYF
- TRBJ2-7 TRBV19 few TGTGCCAGTAGTCTCGGACTAAACGAGCAGTACTTC CASSLGLNEQYF
- TRBJ1-2 TRBV9 - TGTGCCAGCAGCGTAGGGTCAGGGCCTGGCTACACCTTC CASSVGSGPGYTF
TRBD1 TRBJ1-2 TRBV2 few TGTGCCAGCGGGACAGCTAACTATGGCTACACCTTC CASGTANYGYTF
- TRBJ2-6 TRBV9 - TGTGCCAGCAGCGTAGACAGAGAAAGGGGCTCCTCTGGGGCCAACGTCCTGACTTTC CASSVDRERGSSGANVLTF
TRBD2 TRBJ2-1 TRBV7-9 - TGTGCCAGCAGCTTAATGACTAGCGGGGGGGCCAATGAGCAGTTCTTC CASSLMTSGGANEQFF
TRBD1 TRBJ1-4 TRBV5-6 - TGTGCCAGCAGCTTGGAACGGGACAGTGAAAAACTGTTTTTT CASSLERDSEKLFF
TRBD2 TRBJ2-1 TRBV9 - TGTGCCAGCAGCGGTAGCGGGGAGCCTTCCTACAATGAGCAGTTCTTC CASSGSGEPSYNEQFF
- TRBJ1-5 TRBV19 - TGTGCCAGTAGTACCAACGGGTCCCCAAATCAGCCCCAGCATTTT CASSTNGSPNQPQHF
- TRBJ1-6 TRBV27 - TGTGCCAGTAGGAATTCACCCCTCCACTTT CASRNSPLHF
- TRBJ2-2 TRBV9 once TGTGCCAGCAGCGTAGGGGGAAGCCTCACCGGGGAGCTGTTTTTT CASSVGGSLTGELFF
TRBD2 TRBJ2-1 TRBV7-3 once TGTGCCAGCAGCCCGAGCGGGGGAATAGCCAATGAGCAGTTCTTC CASSPSGGIANEQFF
TRBD2 TRBJ2-1 TRBV27 once TGTGCCAGCAGTTTGGTAGCGGGGCCTACTAGCTCCTACAATGAGCAGTTCTTC CASSLVAGPTSSYNEQFF
- TRBJ1-2 TRBV7-9 - TGTGCCAGCAGCTTTCGGGTCCCTGTCTCTGATGGCTACACCTTC CASSFRVPVSDGYTF
TRBD1 TRBJ1-5 TRBV7-9 - TGTGCCAGCAGCTTAGTTGGGGGACAGGAGAATCAGCCCCAGCATTTT CASSLVGGQENQPQHF
- TRBJ2-3 TRBV5-4 - TGTGCCAGCAGCGGCGATTATAGCACAGATACGCAGTATTTT CASSGDYSTDTQYF
- TRBJ1-4 TRBV7-7 - TGTGCCAGCAGCCCTAGTGCCGGCCGTAATGAAAAACTGTTTTTT CASSPSAGRNEKLFF
- TRBJ2-7 TRBV6-5 - TGTGCCAGCAGTTACTCGGACAGAGACTACGAGCAGTACTTC CASSYSDRDYEQYF
- TRBJ1-2 TRBV5-6 - TGTGCCAGCAGCCAGGCCCTCTATGGCTACACCTTC CASSQALYGYTF
- TRBJ2-3 TRBV4-1 once TGCGCCAGCAGCCAAGATCTCGTGGGAACCCTCACAGATACGCAGTATTTT CASSQDLVGTLTDTQYF
- TRBJ1-2 TRBV7-6 - TGTGCCAGCAGCGAAGGGCTTTCCAACTATGGCTACACCTTC CASSEGLSNYGYTF
- TRBJ2-5 TRBV7-8 - TGTGCCAGCAGCTTAGGCAGGGTCCAAGAGACCCAGTACTTC CASSLGRVQETQYF
- TRBJ2-1 TRBV6-5 - TGTGCCAGCACCATTTTTGGACCTTACAATGAGCAGTTCTTC CASTIFGPYNEQFF
- TRBJ2-7 TRBV5-4 - TGTGCCAGCAGCTTGCGCGGGGACTACGAGCAGTACTTC CASSLRGDYEQYF